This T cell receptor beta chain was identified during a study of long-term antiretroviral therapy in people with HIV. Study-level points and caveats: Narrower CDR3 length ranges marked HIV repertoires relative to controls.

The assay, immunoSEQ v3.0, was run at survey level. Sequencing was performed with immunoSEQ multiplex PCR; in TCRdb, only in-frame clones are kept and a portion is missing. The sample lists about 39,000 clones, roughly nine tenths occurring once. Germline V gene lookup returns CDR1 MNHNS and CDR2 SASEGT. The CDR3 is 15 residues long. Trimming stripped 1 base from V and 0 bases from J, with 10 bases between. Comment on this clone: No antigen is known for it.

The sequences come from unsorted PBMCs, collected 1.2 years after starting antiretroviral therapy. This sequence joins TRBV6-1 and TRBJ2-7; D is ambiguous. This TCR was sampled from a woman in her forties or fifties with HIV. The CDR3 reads CASSEGAQNSYEQYF. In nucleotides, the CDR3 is TGTGCCAGCAGTGAAGGGGCACAGAACTCCTACGAGCAGTACTTC.